One sample yielded the 7 T cell receptor beta chains listed below, sequenced in a study of CDR3 diversity in severe acne. One entry per CDR3 protein, called by TCRdb with MiXCR from the PCR reads. In the table there are approximately 90,000 distinct CDR3 sequences, approximately 52% of which are singletons. The material sequenced was blood. Every receptor here comes from a male donor in good health, serving as a control.

This chain connects TRBV20-1 to TRBJ2-1, with TRBD2 matching over 8 bases. The CDR3 runs to 14 residues. V lost 1 base, J lost 3 bases, and 2 bases stayed unmatched. Germline assignment: CDR1 DFQATT and CDR2 SNEGSKA (reference sequence). DNA for the CDR3: TGCAGTGCTAGAGTAAGCGGGGGCTACAATGAGCAGTTCTTC. Translated: CSARVSGGYNEQFF.

This clonotype was detected ten times or more. The chain has TRBV6-5 and TRBJ1-2; possibly TRBD1 for D (5 bases). The germline gives CDR1 MNHEY, CDR2 SVGAGI. This CDR3 region has 15 residues. The ends were cut back, 3 bases at V and 4 bases at J, with 15 bases in the middle. Written as DNA, the CDR3 is TGTGCCAGCAGTTATCAGGACACTGACTTCTATGGCTACACCTTC. It is translated as CASSYQDTDFYGYTF.

Note on this clonotype: A single base separates this from a much larger clone, so it may be a read error. This chain links TRBV24-1 with TRBJ2-5; tentatively, D is TRBD1 (6 bases). The germline V gene has CDR1 KGHDR and CDR2 SFDVKD. The length of the CDR3 is 14 residues. CDR3 sequence: CATSDTTGQEAQYF. The CDR3 region has the DNA TGTGCCACCAGTGATACGACAGGACAAGAGGCCCAGTACTTC.

This chain links TRBV13 with TRBJ2-7; possible D gene TRBD1, 7 bases. The CDR3 is 15 residues long. Germline values: CDR1 PRHDT, CDR2 FYEKMQ (reference sequence). The V end lost 5 bases, the J end lost 1 base, and 15 bases lay between the germline ends. CDR3 amino acids: CASSAGAGGSYEQYF. CDR3 nucleotide sequence: TGTGCCAGCAGCGCCGGCGCAGGGGGGTCCTACGAGCAGTACTTC.

The chain has TRBV20-1 and TRBJ1-6; TRBD1 might be the D (6 bases). CDR3 length: 13 amino acids. V was shortened by 6 bases and J by 8 bases, with 14 bases between the two germline ends. CDR1 is DFQATT, CDR2 SNEGSKA, per germline (reference sequence). The CDR3 coding sequence is TGCAGTGCCAGCAGGACAGAGGATTCACCCCTCCACTTT. Translation gives CSASRTEDSPLHF.

There are many counts of this clonotype. Written as DNA, the CDR3 is TGTGCCAGCAGCTTGAACGATTCACCCCTCCACTTT. It codes for CASSLNDSPLHF. This rearrangement joins TRBV7-8 to TRBJ1-6; D remains ambiguous. The germline V gene has CDR1 SGHVS and CDR2 FQNEAQ. The CDR3 is 12 residues long. V gave up 3 bases and J gave up 8 bases, with 5 bases separating them.

The chain employs TRBV7-2 and TRBJ1-5; 10 nucleotides match TRBD1. Germline V gene sequence: CDR1 SGHTA, CDR2 FQGNSA. This CDR3 is built from 20 residues. V trimming: 5 bases; J trimming: 4 bases; junction bases outside the gene matches: 20. The CDR3 region has the DNA TGTGCCAGCAGCCATCCCGGGACAGGGGCGACCCTGGTTGGGAATCAGCCCCAGCATTTT. Protein: CASSHPGTGATLVGNQPQHF.